This TCR beta chain came from a study of cytomegalovirus exposure and HLA in healthy donors. Per the germline V gene, CDR1 is LNHDA and CDR2 is SQIVND (reference sequence). CDR3 size: 16 residues. Trimming cost V 5 bases and J 4 bases; bases outside gene matches: 10. Use of 60 Vbeta and 13 Jbeta primers characterized the PCR. The protocol was immunoSEQ multiplex PCR, while the TCRdb copy is restricted to in-frame clones and leaves out a portion. This sample has some 110,000 clones, with approximately 75% found just once. This receptor was identified in a man in his forties or fifties in good health and CMV-seropositive. What was sequenced was PBMCs. V and J are TRBV19 and TRBJ2-5; 10 nucleotides match TRBD2. CDR3 nucleotide sequence: TGTGCCAGTAGTCGGGGGGCTAGCGGGAGAGGAGAGACCCAGTACTTC. It specifies CASSRGASGRGETQYF.